The 30 T cell receptor beta chains given below trace back to one sample, sequenced in a study of CD8 T cells in Susac syndrome. After extraction with the RNeasy kit, roughly 0.45 to 1 ug of the RNA was reverse transcribed using random hexamers. Each CDR3 protein is one row after TCRdb ran MiXCR on the immunoSEQ multiplex PCR reads. The data show approximately 110,000 distinct CDR3 sequences, just under 95% seen once. Sequences were obtained from CD4+ T cells from PBMCs. The source is a human donor in good health.

The chain recombines TRBV6-2 or TRBV6-3 with TRBJ2-1; D is possibly TRBD1 (6 bases). V was cut by 6 bases and J by 3 bases, with 9 bases left in between. The CDR3 contains 13 residues. From germline, CDR1 is MNHEY and CDR2 SVGEGT. This CDR3 reads CASRWDIYNEQFF. CDR3 bases: TGTGCCAGCAGGTGGGACATCTACAATGAGCAGTTCTTC.

The chain carries TRBV5-1 and TRBJ2-7; TRBD2 agrees at 8 bases. The germline V gene encodes CDR1 SGHRS and CDR2 YFSETQ. V trimming: 2 bases; J trimming: 3 bases; junction bases outside the gene matches: 7. The CDR3 consists of 15 residues. CDR3 sequence: CASSFQAGALYEQYF. The DNA of the CDR3 is TGCGCCAGCAGCTTTCAAGCGGGAGCTCTCTACGAGCAGTACTTC.

The V gene is TRBV20-1, the J gene TRBJ2-3; D not resolved. V was trimmed by 5 bases and J by 4 bases, leaving 10 bases between them. Per the germline V gene, CDR1 is DFQATT and CDR2 is SNEGSKA (reference sequence). The CDR3 has 12 amino acids. CDR3 region: CSAALASDTQYF. CDR3 sequence (DNA): TGCAGTGCTGCCCTCGCCTCAGATACGCAGTATTTT.

This sequence joins TRBV21-1 and TRBJ2-5; TRBD1, the table's D call, was not compared with the DNA. TRBV21-1 is tagged as a pseudogene. The CDR3 contains 12 residues. The chain's CDR3 is CANPNKGGTQYF. The CDR3 nucleotides read TGTGCCAACCCGAACAAGGGGGGGACCCAGTACTTC.

This chain connects TRBV11-2 to TRBJ1-1; maybe TRBD1 (5 bases). Trimming took off 5 bases at V and 4 bases at J, with 23 bases between the two ends. Germline CDR1 SGHAT, CDR2 FQNNGV. CDR3 length: 17 residues. CDR3 coding DNA: TGTGCCAGCAGCACACCCAAGGGTCGAGTCGGGGGCACTGAAGCTTTCTTT. This encodes CASSTPKGRVGGTEAFF. Together with reference TRBV11-2 and TRBJ1-1, the CDR3 gives the full variable domain: EAGVAQSPRYKIIEKRQSVAFWCNPISGHATLYWYQQILGQGPKLLIQFQNNGVVDDSQLPKDRFSAERLKGVDSTLKIQPAKLEDSAVYLCASSTPKGRVGGTEAFFGQGTRLTVV.

The chain employs TRBV5-1 and TRBJ2-6, with no clear D. Trimming left V 7 bases short and J 1 base short, with 12 bases between. Germline assignment: CDR1 SGHRS and CDR2 YFSETQ. The length of the CDR3 is 15 residues. CDR3 DNA: TGCGCCAGCGGTTACGGTGGGTCTGGGGCCAACGTCCTGACTTTC. Translation: CASGYGGSGANVLTF.

This clonotype was detected only once. The chain uses TRBV3-1 and TRBJ2-1; D is undetermined. The germline CDR1 and CDR2 sequences are LGHDT and YNNKEL (reference sequence). Trimming stripped 1 base from V and 0 bases from J, with 13 bases between. The CDR3 length is 17 residues. This CDR3 reads CASSQGPLSSSYNEQFF. Written as DNA, the CDR3 is TGTGCCAGCAGCCAAGGCCCTTTGAGTAGCTCCTACAATGAGCAGTTCTTC.

V and J are TRBV12-5 and TRBJ2-2; TRBD1 matches at 10 bases. Trimming removed 5 bases from V and 6 bases from J; junction bases left unmatched: 12. The CDR3 runs to 17 residues. CDR1 is LGHNT and CDR2 is FRNRAP in the germline V gene. CDR3 loop: CASGPKLGQGRPGELFF. DNA for the CDR3: TGTGCTAGTGGTCCGAAGCTGGGACAGGGGAGACCCGGGGAGCTGTTTTTT.

The rearrangement joins TRBV6-5 to TRBJ1-3; 7 nucleotides line up with TRBD1. V shed 2 bases and J 4 bases; nucleotides not matched to a gene: 14. The germline V gene has CDR1 MNHEY and CDR2 SVGAGI. This CDR3 region has 18 residues. As DNA, the CDR3 is TGTGCCAGCAGTTACGGGGGACAGTCCTCCAGGGTCGGAAACACCATATATTTT. This sequence encodes CASSYGGQSSRVGNTIYF.

This CDR3 is CASSPTNIYNEQFF. CDR3 DNA: TGTGCCAGCAGCCCCACCAATATCTACAATGAGCAGTTCTTC. This rearrangement joins TRBV3-1 to TRBJ2-1; D ambiguous. Deletions cut 4 bases from V and 3 bases from J, with 10 bases between. CDR1 and CDR2 from the germline V gene are LGHDT and YNNKEL (reference sequence). The CDR3 covers 14 residues.

V is TRBV6-5 and J is TRBJ2-5, with D tentatively TRBD1 or TRBD2 (5 bases each). With 10 bases removed from V and 1 base from J, the gap between germline ends came to 13 bases. Germline CDR1 reads MNHEY; CDR2 reads SVGAGI. The CDR3 is 13 residues long. For the CDR3, the DNA is TGTGCCACCTCTCGGGGACCCCAAGAGACCCAGTACTTC. It is translated as CATSRGPQETQYF.

V and J are TRBV29-1 and TRBJ2-5; TRBD2 might be the D (5 bases). V lost 3 bases to trimming and J lost 4 bases, with 12 bases between them. Germline V lookup: CDR1 SQVTM, CDR2 ANQGSEA. This CDR3 has 13 residues. The chain's CDR3 is CSVDAGKRETQYF. CDR3 nucleotide sequence: TGCAGCGTTGATGCCGGGAAAAGAGAGACCCAGTACTTC.

The chain joins TRBV7-2 to TRBJ2-5; weak D call: TRBD2 (5 bases). Trimming stripped 1 base from V and 2 bases from J, with 8 bases between. Germline V gene sequence: CDR1 SGHTA, CDR2 FQGNSA. This CDR3 is built from 14 residues. CDR3 region: CASSLGGNQETQYF. Written as DNA, the CDR3 is TGTGCCAGCAGCTTAGGAGGGAATCAAGAGACCCAGTACTTC.

This clonotype was detected only once. The V gene is TRBV2, the J gene TRBJ2-1; unclear D gene. The germline V gene has CDR1 SNHLY and CDR2 FYNNEI. The length of the CDR3 is 14 residues. V dropped 7 bases and J dropped 7 bases, with 17 bases sitting between them. The CDR3 loop reads CASIKLTSGNEQFF. The CDR3 DNA sequence: TGTGCCAGCATAAAATTGACATCTGGAAATGAGCAGTTCTTC.

The chain carries TRBV7-8 and TRBJ2-5; 13 positions agree with TRBD2. CDR1 is SGHVS, CDR2 FQNEAQ, per germline. V trimming: 3 bases; J trimming: 5 bases; junction bases outside the gene matches: 6. The CDR3 length is 16 residues. The CDR3 DNA reads TGTGCCAGCAGCTTCGCCGGGACTAGCGGGATGGAGACCCAGTACTTC. Its translation: CASSFAGTSGMETQYF.

The chain is built from TRBV6-2 or TRBV6-3 and TRBJ1-2; D ambiguous. The V end was cut by 6 bases, the J end by 4 bases, with 9 bases between. The CDR3 covers 12 residues. Looked up from germline, CDR1 is MNHEY and CDR2 is SVGEGT. The CDR3 DNA follows: TGTGCCAGCAGCGGGAGTGGCTATGGCTACACCTTC. This codes for CASSGSGYGYTF.

In its sample, this clonotype was seen once. The rearrangement uses TRBV20-1 and TRBJ1-5; 11 bases fit TRBD1. The length of the CDR3 is 15 residues. The junction had 11 bases not matched to a gene; V was cut back by 6 bases and J by 7 bases. From germline, CDR1 is DFQATT and CDR2 SNEGSKA (reference sequence). The CDR3 DNA reads TGCAGTGCCGGGGACAGGGGGTCCCTCCGGCAGCCCCAGCATTTT. Protein product: CSAGDRGSLRQPQHF.

The chain employs TRBV6-1 and TRBJ1-3; D unresolved. Trimming left V 0 bases short and J 4 bases short, with 7 bases between. The CDR3 has 14 residues. CDR1 and CDR2 (germline): MNHNS, SASEGT. CDR3 loop: CASSEARAGNTIYF. CDR3 nucleotides: TGTGCCAGCAGTGAAGCGAGGGCAGGAAACACCATATATTTT.

The gene calls are TRBV5-6 and TRBJ1-1, with TRBD1 identical over 8 bases. The germline gives CDR1 SGHDT, CDR2 YYEEEE. Unmatched junction bases numbered 16, after V lost 4 bases and J lost 11 bases. The CDR3 length is 15 residues. This chain's CDR3 is CASSAKDREWEGAFF. DNA for the CDR3: TGTGCCAGCAGCGCGAAGGACAGGGAATGGGAGGGGGCTTTCTTT.

V is TRBV7-9 and J is TRBJ2-2; 7 nucleotides match TRBD1. V lost 1 base to trimming and J lost 3 bases; unmatched junction nucleotides: 5. The germline CDR1 and CDR2 sequences are SEHNR and FQNEAQ (reference sequence). The CDR3 loop spans 16 amino acids. The CDR3 sequence is CASSLVTGSYTGELFF. The CDR3 DNA reads TGTGCCAGCAGCTTAGTGACAGGGTCCTACACCGGGGAGCTGTTTTTT.

The chain has TRBV2 and TRBJ2-1, with 8 bases identical to TRBD1. CDR1 SNHLY and CDR2 FYNNEI come from the germline V gene. J lost 6 bases, V lost 4 bases, and 2 bases had no gene match. This CDR3 spans 13 amino acids. The CDR3 loop is CASSVDRGNEQFF. CDR3 sequence (DNA): TGTGCCAGCAGTGTCGACAGGGGCAATGAGCAGTTCTTC.

The chain has TRBV23-1 and TRBJ2-1, with a tentative D call TRBD2 (5 bases). TRBV23-1 is annotated as an ORF whose role is uncertain. The length of the CDR3 is 15 residues. V shed 2 bases and J shed 7 bases, with 15 bases lying between them. Written as DNA, the CDR3 is TGCGCCAGCAGTCAAGGGAGCCCCGAAAATAATGAGCAGTTCTTC. Its translation: CASSQGSPENNEQFF.

The rearrangement uses TRBV5-1 and TRBJ2-7; 7 nucleotides line up with TRBD1. CDR1 and CDR2 (germline): SGHRS, YFSETQ. V dropped 2 bases and J dropped 2; count of bases not matched to a gene: 4. CDR3 size: 14 residues. The CDR3 DNA sequence: TGCGCCAGCAGCTTTGGGGACAGTCCCTACGAGCAGTACTTC. It is translated as CASSFGDSPYEQYF.

This rearrangement joins TRBV29-1 to TRBJ1-1, with TRBD1 as a possible D gene (5 bases). This CDR3 has 13 amino acids. Trimming shortened V by 7 bases and J by 0 bases, and 12 bases separated the two germline ends. Looked up from germline, CDR1 is SQVTM and CDR2 is ANQGSEA. This chain's CDR3 is CSALGDLNTEAFF. Here the CDR3 DNA reads TGCAGCGCCCTCGGGGACTTGAACACTGAAGCTTTCTTT.

The chain is built from TRBV24-1 and TRBJ2-4, with D possibly being TRBD2 (5 bases). The germline V and J ends were trimmed by 4 bases and 0 bases, with 18 bases remaining between them. Per germline, CDR1 KGHDR and CDR2 SFDVKD. CDR3 length: 18 residues. The CDR3 loop is CATSEGRRNGLAKNIQYF. In DNA, the CDR3 is TGTGCCACCAGTGAGGGTAGGAGGAACGGCCTAGCCAAAAACATTCAGTACTTC.

The V call is TRBV2, the J call TRBJ2-3; the D gene is possibly TRBD2 (5 bases). This CDR3 has 15 residues. CDR1 and CDR2 from the germline V gene are SNHLY and FYNNEI. V gave up 6 bases and J gave up 1 base, with 14 bases separating them. The CDR3 sequence: CASSAQGLRTDTQYF. The CDR3 DNA follows: TGTGCCAGCAGCGCCCAAGGACTTCGCACAGATACGCAGTATTTT.

The J gene is TRBJ1-2, the V gene TRBV29-1; D unclear. The germline V gene has CDR1 SQVTM and CDR2 ANQGSEA. V lost 3 bases and J 7 bases, leaving 15 bases between the germline ends. The CDR3 runs 13 residues. In nucleotides, the CDR3 is TGCAGCGTTGATGTTCAGGAGGGAGGTGGCTACACCTTC. This encodes CSVDVQEGGGYTF.

This rearrangement joins TRBV20-1 to TRBJ1-5; 8 bases are a match to TRBD1. The germline CDR1 and CDR2 sequences are DFQATT and SNEGSKA (reference sequence). This CDR3 region has 15 residues. Unmatched junction bases numbered 13, after V lost 6 bases and J lost 6 bases. The CDR3 loop reads CSATLRTGLGQPQHF. The CDR3 coding sequence is TGCAGTGCAACGCTCAGGACAGGGCTTGGTCAGCCCCAGCATTTT.

The chain recombines TRBV5-5 with TRBJ2-7; 11 bases line up with TRBD2. The CDR3 loop spans 16 amino acids. Germline V gene lookup returns CDR1 SGHKS and CDR2 YYEKEE (reference sequence). J was trimmed by 1 base and V by 4 bases; bases with no gene match: 7. CDR3: CASSIQLAGVSYEQYF. The CDR3 DNA follows: TGTGCCAGCAGCATTCAACTAGCGGGAGTTTCCTACGAGCAGTACTTC.

The chain employs TRBV12-3 or TRBV12-4 and TRBJ2-7; 8 nucleotides line up with TRBD1. This CDR3 has 14 residues. The V segment lost 5 bases and the J segment 1 base; nucleotides outside the gene matches: 4. The CDR3 DNA reads TGTGCCAGCAGTACGAGACAGGGGTCCTACGAGCAGTACTTC. Translated, it gives CASSTRQGSYEQYF.